The T cell receptor beta chain under discussion was sequenced for a study of shared T cell receptors in the human thymus. The CDR3 is 17 residues long. Per the germline V gene, CDR1 is SNHLY and CDR2 is FYNNEI. J lost 0 bases, V lost 7 bases, and 13 bases had no gene match. Produced via immunoSEQ multiplex PCR; TCRdb's table is partial and in-frame only. The sample shows about 660,000 clones, around nine tenths of them seen only once. These same records also appear under a second study, on human thymus T cells. That work states: Thymus tissue was removed during corrective cardiac surgery. Unrelated individuals had highly overlapping thymic repertoires, as reported in related research.

The chain recombines TRBV2 with TRBJ2-3; 7 bases agree with TRBD1. This receptor was taken from a boy under two years old with a congenital heart defect. The sequencing input was thymocytes. The DNA for the CDR3 is TGTGCCAGCACGTCCCAGGGGCCGGGACAGAGCACAGATACGCAGTATTTT. Protein: CASTSQGPGQSTDTQYF.